This T cell receptor beta chain was recovered during a study of T cell repertoires in cytomegalovirus infection. Whole-study context: The public TCR beta signatures pointed to both CMV infection and matching HLA type. General study results and limits: Cumulated frequencies of public TCR beta families served to identify carriers of CMV plus the relevant HLA. HLA-C-restricted CMV clonotypes gave the most frequent clonotype in two of eight donors.

Unmatched junction bases numbered 6, after V lost 2 bases and J lost 3 bases. Looked up from germline, CDR1 is SGHNT and CDR2 is YYREEE (reference sequence). This CDR3 has 16 amino acids. TCRdb reprocessed the reads via MiXCR and lists one record per CDR3 protein. The data contain roughly 280,000 distinct CDR3 sequences, about 13% of them singletons. About this clonotype itself: Its matching antigen is unknown.

The specimen was PBMCs. The chain uses TRBV5-4 and TRBJ1-4; 8 bases match TRBD1. This receptor was identified in a human donor in good health (CMV status not recorded). Some clones in this sample may be carry-over from other donors' samples. The CDR3 DNA reads as TGTGCCAGCAGCTTCAGGACAGGGCCATCTAATGAAAAACTGTTTTTT. Amino acids: CASSFRTGPSNEKLFF.